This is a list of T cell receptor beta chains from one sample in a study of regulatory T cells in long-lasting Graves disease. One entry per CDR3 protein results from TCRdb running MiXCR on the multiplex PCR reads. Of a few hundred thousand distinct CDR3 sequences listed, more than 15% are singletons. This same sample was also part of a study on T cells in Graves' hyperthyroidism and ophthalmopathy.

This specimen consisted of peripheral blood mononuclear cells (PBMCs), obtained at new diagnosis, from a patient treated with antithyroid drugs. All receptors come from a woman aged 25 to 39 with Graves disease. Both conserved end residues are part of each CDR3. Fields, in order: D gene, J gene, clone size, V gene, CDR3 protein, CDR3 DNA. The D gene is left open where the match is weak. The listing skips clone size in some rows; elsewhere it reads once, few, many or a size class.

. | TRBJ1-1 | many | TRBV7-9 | CASSPWPDAFF | TGTGCCAGCAGCCCCTGGCCCGATGCTTTCTTT
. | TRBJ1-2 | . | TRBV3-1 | CASSQDHRVEGYTF | TGTGCCAGCAGCCAAGACCACAGGGTGGAAGGCTACACCTTC
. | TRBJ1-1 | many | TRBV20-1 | CSALGHTNTEAFF | TGCAGTGCCCTGGGACACACTAACACTGAAGCTTTCTTT
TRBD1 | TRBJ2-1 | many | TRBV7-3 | CASSRQGSNEQFF | TGTGCCAGCAGCAGACAGGGTAGTAATGAGCAGTTCTTC
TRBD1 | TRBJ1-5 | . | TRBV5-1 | CASSLGTGQSNQPQHF | TGTGCCAGCAGCTTGGGAACGGGACAGAGCAATCAGCCCCAGCATTTT
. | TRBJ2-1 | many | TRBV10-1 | CASSENWDEQFF | TGCGCCAGCAGTGAGAACTGGGATGAGCAGTTCTTC
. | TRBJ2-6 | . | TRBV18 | CASSPTVDGANVLTF | TGTGCCAGCTCCCCGACAGTAGACGGGGCCAACGTCCTGACTTTC
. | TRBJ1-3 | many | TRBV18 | CASSPPGTTQFGNTIYF | TGTGCCAGCTCACCACCGGGCACAACGCAATTTGGAAACACCATATATTTT
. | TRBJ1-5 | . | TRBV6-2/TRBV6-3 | CASSYSGTGGSRNQPQHF | TGTGCCAGCAGTTACTCTGGCACGGGGGGGTCCCGCAATCAGCCCCAGCATTTT
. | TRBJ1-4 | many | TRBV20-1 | CSAPRGEKLFF | TGCAGTGCTCCCCGGGGAGAAAAACTGTTTTTT
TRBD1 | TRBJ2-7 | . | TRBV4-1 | CASSQRDRDSSYEQYF | TGCGCCAGCAGCCAGAGGGACAGGGATAGCTCCTACGAGCAGTACTTC
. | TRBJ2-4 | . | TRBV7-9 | CASSLSGREDQYF | TGTGCCAGCAGCTTAAGCGGCAGGGAAGATCAGTACTTC
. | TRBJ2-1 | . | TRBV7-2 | CASSLIDNEQFF | TGTGCCAGCAGCTTAATTGACAATGAGCAGTTCTTC
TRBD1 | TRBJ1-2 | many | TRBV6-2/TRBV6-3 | CASSYFRTGGTYGYTF | TGTGCCAGCAGTTATTTTCGGACAGGGGGCACCTATGGCTACACCTTC
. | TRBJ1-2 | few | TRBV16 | CASSQSLHREERGYTF | TGTGCCAGCAGCCAATCTCTCCACAGGGAGGAGCGAGGCTACACCTTC
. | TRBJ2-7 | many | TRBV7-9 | CASSPRTGGVTYEQYF | TGTGCCAGCAGCCCTCGGACGGGGGGCGTCACCTACGAGCAGTACTTC
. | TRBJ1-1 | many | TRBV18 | CASSPSRQGNTEAFF | TGTGCCAGCTCACCGTCAAGGCAGGGGAACACTGAAGCTTTCTTT
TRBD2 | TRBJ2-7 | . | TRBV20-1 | CSARDTAPSGDFYEQYF | TGCAGTGCTAGAGATACGGCCCCTAGCGGGGATTTCTACGAGCAGTACTTC
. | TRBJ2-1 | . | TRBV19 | CASSIYGGLRNEQFF | TGTGCCAGTAGTATCTATGGGGGGCTAAGAAATGAGCAGTTCTTC
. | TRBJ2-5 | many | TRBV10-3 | CAISEAEETQYF | TGTGCCATCAGTGAGGCTGAAGAGACCCAGTACTTC
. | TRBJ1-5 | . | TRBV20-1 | CSASRVYNQPQHF | TGCAGTGCTAGCAGGGTTTACAATCAGCCCCAGCATTTT
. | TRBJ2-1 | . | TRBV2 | CASSLRGLGNEQFF | TGTGCCAGCAGTTTACGGGGCCTAGGAAATGAGCAGTTCTTC
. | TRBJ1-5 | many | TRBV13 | CASSLTTPSGNQPQHF | TGTGCCAGCAGCTTAACGACACCCTCGGGCAATCAGCCCCAGCATTTT
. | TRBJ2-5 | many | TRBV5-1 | CASSFSPMETQYF | TGCGCCAGCAGCTTCAGTCCGATGGAGACCCAGTACTTC
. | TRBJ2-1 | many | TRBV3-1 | CASSQGPGHLPYNEQFF | TGTGCCAGCAGCCAAGGACCGGGACACCTCCCCTACAATGAGCAGTTCTTC
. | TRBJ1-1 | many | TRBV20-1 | CSARRDTEAFF | TGCAGTGCTAGGCGGGACACAGAAGCTTTCTTT
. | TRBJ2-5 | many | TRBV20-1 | CSASRTDQETQYF | TGCAGTGCTAGTAGGACAGACCAAGAGACCCAGTACTTC
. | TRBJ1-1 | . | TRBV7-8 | CASSYENTEAFF | TGTGCCAGCAGCTATGAAAACACTGAAGCTTTCTTT
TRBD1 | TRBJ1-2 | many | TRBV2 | CASAWTGGDYGYTF | TGTGCCAGCGCATGGACAGGGGGAGACTATGGCTACACCTTC
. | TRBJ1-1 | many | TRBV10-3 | CAITNSLNTEAFF | TGTGCCATCACCAACAGCCTTAACACTGAAGCTTTCTTT
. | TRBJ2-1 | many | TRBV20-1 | CSARAYGTPHEQFF | TGCAGTGCTAGAGCATACGGGACGCCCCACGAGCAGTTCTTC